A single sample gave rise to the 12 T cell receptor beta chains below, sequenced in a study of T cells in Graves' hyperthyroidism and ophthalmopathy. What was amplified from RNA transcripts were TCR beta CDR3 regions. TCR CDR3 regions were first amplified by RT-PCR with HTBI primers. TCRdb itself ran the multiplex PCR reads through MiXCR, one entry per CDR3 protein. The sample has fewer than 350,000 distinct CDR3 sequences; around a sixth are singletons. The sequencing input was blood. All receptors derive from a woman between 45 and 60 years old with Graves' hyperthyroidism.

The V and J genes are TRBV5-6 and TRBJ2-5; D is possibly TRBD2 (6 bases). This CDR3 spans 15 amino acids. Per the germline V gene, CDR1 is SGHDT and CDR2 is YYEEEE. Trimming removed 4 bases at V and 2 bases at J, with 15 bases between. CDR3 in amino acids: CASSLIADVQETQYF. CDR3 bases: TGTGCCAGCAGCCTTATAGCGGATGTTCAAGAGACCCAGTACTTC.

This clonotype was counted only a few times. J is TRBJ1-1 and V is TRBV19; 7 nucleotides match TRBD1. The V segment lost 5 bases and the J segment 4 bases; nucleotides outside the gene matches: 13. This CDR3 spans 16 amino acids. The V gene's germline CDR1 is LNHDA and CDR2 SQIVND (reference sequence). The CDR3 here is CASSFDPRQGTTEAFF. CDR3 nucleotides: TGTGCCAGTAGTTTCGACCCGAGACAGGGTACCACTGAAGCTTTCTTT. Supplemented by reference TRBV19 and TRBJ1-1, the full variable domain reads DGGITQSPKYLFRKEGQNVTLSCEQNLNHDAMYWYRQDPGQGLRLIYYSQIVNDFQKGDIAEGYSVSREKKESFPLTVTSAQKNPTAFYLCASSFDPRQGTTEAFFGQGTRLTVV.

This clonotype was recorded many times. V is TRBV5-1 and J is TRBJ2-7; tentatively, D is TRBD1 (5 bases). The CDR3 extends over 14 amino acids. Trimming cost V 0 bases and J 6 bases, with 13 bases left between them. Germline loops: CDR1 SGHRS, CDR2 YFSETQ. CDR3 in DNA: TGCGCCAGCAGCTTGGGACAGTCCGTACGCGAGCAGTACTTC. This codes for CASSLGQSVREQYF.

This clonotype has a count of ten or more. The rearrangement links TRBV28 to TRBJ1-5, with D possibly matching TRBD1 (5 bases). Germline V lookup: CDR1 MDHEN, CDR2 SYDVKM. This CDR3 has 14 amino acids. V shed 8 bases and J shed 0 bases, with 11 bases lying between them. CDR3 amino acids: CASLTDDSNQPQHF. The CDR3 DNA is TGTGCCAGCCTGACAGACGATAGCAATCAGCCCCAGCATTTT. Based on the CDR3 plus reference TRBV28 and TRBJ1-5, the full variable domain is DVKVTQSSRYLVKRTGEKVFLECVQDMDHENMFWYRQDPGLGLRLIYFSYDVKMKEKGDIPEGYSVSREKKERFSLILESASTNQTSMYLCASLTDDSNQPQHFGDGTRLSIL.

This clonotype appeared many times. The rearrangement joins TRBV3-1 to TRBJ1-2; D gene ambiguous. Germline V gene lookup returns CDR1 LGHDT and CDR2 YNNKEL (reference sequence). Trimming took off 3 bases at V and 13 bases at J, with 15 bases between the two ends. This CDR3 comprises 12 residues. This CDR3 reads CASSQGVPGITF. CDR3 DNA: TGTGCCAGCAGCCAGGGAGTACCTGGGATCACCTTC. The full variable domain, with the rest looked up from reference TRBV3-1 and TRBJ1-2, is DTAVSQTPKYLVTQMGNDKSIKCEQNLGHDTMYWYKQDSKKFLKIMFSYNNKELIINETVPNRFSPKSPDKAHLNLHINSLELGDSAVYFCASSQGVPGITFGSGTRLTVV.

For the CDR3, the DNA is TGTGCCAGCTCACCGTCGGGACAGAGAAATCAGCCCCAGCATTTT. Translated: CASSPSGQRNQPQHF. The rearrangement joins TRBV18 to TRBJ1-5; TRBD1 matches 7 bases. The ends lost 3 bases at V and 4 bases at J; junction bases unmatched: 6. The CDR3 sequence is 15 residues long. Germline V lookup: CDR1 KGHSH, CDR2 LQKENI.

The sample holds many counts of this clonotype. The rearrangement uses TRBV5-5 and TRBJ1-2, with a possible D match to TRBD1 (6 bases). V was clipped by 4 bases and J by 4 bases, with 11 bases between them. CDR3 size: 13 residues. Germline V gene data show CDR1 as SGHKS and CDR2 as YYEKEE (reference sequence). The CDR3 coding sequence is TGTGCCAGCAGCCTCGGACAGTTCTATGGCTACACCTTC. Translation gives CASSLGQFYGYTF.

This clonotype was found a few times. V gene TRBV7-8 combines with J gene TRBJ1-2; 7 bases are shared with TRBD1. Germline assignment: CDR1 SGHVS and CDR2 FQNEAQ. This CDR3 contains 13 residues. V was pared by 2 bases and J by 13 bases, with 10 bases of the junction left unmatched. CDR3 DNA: TGTGCCAGCAGCTTAATACAGGGGCCGCCGAGCACCTTC. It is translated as CASSLIQGPPSTF.

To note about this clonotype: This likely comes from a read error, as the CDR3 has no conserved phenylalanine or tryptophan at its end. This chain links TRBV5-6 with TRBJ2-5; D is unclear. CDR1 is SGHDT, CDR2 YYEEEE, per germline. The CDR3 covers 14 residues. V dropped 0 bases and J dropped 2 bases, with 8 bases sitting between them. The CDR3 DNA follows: TGTGCCAGCAGCTTGGCCGGCAGACAAGAGACCCAGTACGTC. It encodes CASSLAGRQETQYV.

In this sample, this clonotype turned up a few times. CDR3 nucleotides: TGCAGTGCTAGTCGGCGCCTAACTAGCGGGAGTTCCCACAATGAGCAGTTCTTC. Amino acids: CSASRRLTSGSSHNEQFF. The chain employs TRBV20-1 and TRBJ2-1, with TRBD2 identical over 11 bases. CDR1 is DFQATT and CDR2 is SNEGSKA in the germline V gene (reference sequence). CDR3 length: 18 residues. Trimming removed 3 bases from V and 5 bases from J; junction bases left unmatched: 15.

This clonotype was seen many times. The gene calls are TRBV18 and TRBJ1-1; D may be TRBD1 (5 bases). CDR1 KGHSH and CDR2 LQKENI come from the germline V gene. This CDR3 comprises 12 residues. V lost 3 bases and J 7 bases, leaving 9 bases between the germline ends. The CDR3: CASSPRDSEAFF. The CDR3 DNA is TGTGCCAGCTCACCCCGCGACAGTGAAGCTTTCTTT.

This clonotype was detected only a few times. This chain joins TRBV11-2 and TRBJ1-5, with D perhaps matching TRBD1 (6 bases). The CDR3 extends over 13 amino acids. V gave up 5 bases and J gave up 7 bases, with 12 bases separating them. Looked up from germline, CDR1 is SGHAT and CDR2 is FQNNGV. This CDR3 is CASSERRGQPQHF. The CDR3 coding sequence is TGTGCCAGCAGCGAGAGGAGGGGGCAGCCCCAGCATTTT.